This T cell receptor beta chain was obtained from a study of graft-versus-host responses after intestinal transplantation (dated by TCRdb to the early 2020s). General notes on the study: The transplants that recipients got were multivisceral, liver-intestinal, or isolated intestinal. Alloreactive clones were identified by sequencing pre-transplant mixed lymphocyte reaction products and comparing them with unstimulated pre-transplant donor and recipient T cells. Samples from a few later patients were sequenced in-house on an Illumina MiSeq with MiXCR processing rather than by the commercial service. Donor T cell macrochimerism was defined as a peak of at least 4% donor T cells among recipient peripheral blood mononuclear cells. Every recipient was given anti-thymocyte globulin induction, followed by 3 to 4 years of maintenance tacrolimus and steroids. The cohort enrolled around 23 intestinal transplant recipients including one retransplant, and 3 patients lacking pretransplant specimens were excluded. After intestinal transplantation, graft-versus-host and host-versus-graft alloreactive T cell clones in the graft, circulation and bone marrow were tracked using bulk TCR-beta CDR3 sequencing.

The library was made by the immunoSEQ multiplex PCR assay. For most patients, genomic DNA was isolated with the Qiagen DNeasy Blood and Tissue Kit and sent frozen to Adaptive Biotechnologies for TCR sequencing. High-throughput TCR-beta CDR3 sequencing of genomic DNA from most patients was performed by Adaptive Biotechnologies. On the study's bioinformatics: Adaptive's ImmunoSEQ software was the source of the TCR sequencing data for about 17 patients, while a few other patients were processed with MiXCR and VDJtools. CD4 versus CD8 sorting errors were corrected by removing sequences found in both subsets at a frequency ratio below 5:1. CDR3 nucleotide sequences shared between donor and recipient were removed because the origin of such sequences could not be assigned. At least 2-fold expansion over unstimulated cells and a minimum CFSE-low frequency of 0.002% (template counts) or 0.001% (read counts) were required for clones to be classified as alloreactive. Clones detected in sequenced pre-transplant spleen, lymph node, or MLR CFSE-low populations of the donor or recipient were defined as mappable. Cumulative frequency of alloreactive clones was calculated as a percentage of all sequences weighted by copy number. What TCRdb holds here is the immuneACCESS table cut down to in-frame rearrangements. Part of the clones is not present; checked against another copy, under half of the missing clones reflect an unresolved V gene, and the others are unexplained. V and J calls and clone size follow that table, whereas D and trimming were derived from the DNA. This sample holds about 93,000 clones; approximately 80% were observed only once. The biggest ten clones account for more than 0.8% of the sample.

Including cysteine and phenylalanine, the CDR3 has 16 amino acids. The read is trimmed to its CDR3 DNA, 48 bases read in frame from base 1. Ends trimmed: V by 3 bases, J by 4 bases; bases unmatched to a gene: 8. The germline V gene provides CDR1 KGHSH and CDR2 LQKENI. In regard to this clone: Its antigen specificity is not known. No base qualities exist here, and no much larger clone lies one base off it. Additional DNA sequences in this sample encode the identical CDR3.

Study-wide findings and limitations: Peak levels of circulating GvH clones were associated with declines in HvG clones early after transplant. GvH clones turned up in recipient bone marrow, with some appearing earlier in ileal mucosa or blood, a pattern consistent with an intestinal mucosal origin. High GvH to HvG T cell clonal ratios were observed in the allografts of patients with donor T cell macrochimerism. The relatively low number and heterogeneity of intestinal transplant patients limited the conclusions.

The time point label of this sample denotes: cells obtained before transplantation from donor or recipient. CD3+CD4+ and CD3+CD8+ populations were FACS-sorted from unstimulated pre-transplant donor and recipient cells taken from spleen or lymph nodes. Here the sequenced sample was unstimulated CD4+ T cells sorted from spleen or lymph node cells, taken before intestinal transplant. In this chain, TRBV18 is recombined with TRBJ2-1; TRBD2 aligns with 8 central bases. This receptor was taken from a human donor who received an intestinal transplant. Here the CDR3 is given as CASSPPSGGRYNEQFF. The nucleotide sequence reads TGTGCCAGCTCACCTCCCAGCGGGGGAAGGTACAATGAGCAGTTCTTC.